Sequencing of this TCR beta chain was carried out in a study of T cells in Graves' hyperthyroidism and ophthalmopathy (dated by TCRdb to between 2018 and 2021). For context, the study as a whole: Peripheral blood was collected at initial diagnosis, before any treatment. The 90 or so discovery patients were randomly split 7:3 into training and test sets. The paper describes TCR Vbeta CDR3 sequencing of roughly 130 peripheral blood samples, made up of 43 ophthalmopathy patients, approximately 73 hyperthyroidism patients and approximately 17 progressor patients. Prospective prediction of ophthalmopathy was tested in an independent validation cohort consisting of fewer than 20 hyperthyroidism patients and 15 or so patients who later progressed to ophthalmopathy. To identify TCR V-J signatures that set the groups apart, the researchers used a discovery cohort of 100 patients, made up of some 41 with Graves' ophthalmopathy and about 55 with stable Graves' hyperthyroidism. In six Graves' hyperthyroidism patients, the study also compared T-cell repertoires from thyroid tissue with T-cell repertoires from blood. Following sampling, methimazole starting at 30 mg daily was given to hyperthyroidism patients, and high-dose intravenous methylprednisolone was given to ophthalmopathy patients. Broad study findings and their caveats: Ophthalmopathy was separated from stable hyperthyroidism by a 13 V-J signature model, with over 85% sensitivity and roughly 81% specificity obtained in cross-validation and 80%/75% obtained in testing. In validation, the model predicted progression to ophthalmopathy with approximately 71% sensitivity and about 72% specificity, a median of 6.5 months before onset. Blood samples also contained most of the expanded thyroid clonotypes (frequency above 0.001), which suggests that blood repertoires may reflect thyroid immune responses. Sample size was not statistically predetermined, and blinding of investigators to group allocation was not performed.

Stable Graves' hyperthyroidism was defined as the absence of progression to ophthalmopathy over 18 months of follow-up. Hyperthyroidism patients were newly diagnosed, had a disease duration of under 2 months, and were aged 18 to 65 years. Any patient with an uncontrolled infection, another autoimmune disease, pregnancy or lactation was excluded. Diagnoses were based on clinical symptoms, serum thyroxine and TRAb, thyroid ultrasound and orbital computed tomography. Ficoll-Paque density gradient centrifugation was used to isolate PBMCs from approximately 10 ml of fresh peripheral blood. Total RNA was extracted using Trizol reagent, and RNA quality was assessed on an Agilent 2100 Bioanalyzer. TCR beta CDR3 regions were amplified from RNA transcripts. The first round of RT-PCR for the TCR CDR3 was performed with the HTBI primer set and the Qiagen OneStep RT-PCR kit. Libraries were constructed in a second round of multiplex PCR, after which size selection and purification were carried out. The libraries were sequenced on an Illumina HiSeq2000 using paired-end 100 bp reads. Processing in the source paper ran as follows. Raw data were processed with SOAPnuke, discarding reads with adapters, uncalled bases, mean Phred below 15, or no exact constant-primer or identifier match. COPE v1.2.5 was used to merge the high-quality paired reads, and each unique nucleotide sequence was defined as a clonotype. MiTCR v1.1 was used to align clonotypes to the IMGT TRBV, TRBD and TRBJ reference segments. The analysis included only V-J combinations with a frequency above 0.0001, which together covered around 99% of the repertoires. The TCS score was defined as the ratio of F50 (clonal expansion) to E x V (chaos), calculated using BLOSUM62-based TCRdist between CDR3 peptides within each V-J. Welch's t-statistics and random forest reduced fewer than 550 V-J features to 10 to 15, which were used in a naive Bayes classifier (R e1071). The public reads were reanalyzed by TCRdb: fastp trimming at Q25, MiXCR alignment, in-frame beta chains only. CDR3 protein duplicates are merged, each entry listing the most common genes and DNA. The authors' filters were not applied to this entry. The sample table lists more than 150,000 distinct CDR3 sequences, 15% to 20% of them with a count of one. In total, the top ten clones hold roughly 32% of the sample.

As concerns this clonotype: The clone's antigen remains unknown. The record has no base qualities; no much larger clone is one base away.

Relative to germline, V is 6 bases shorter and J is 0 bases shorter, with 10 bases between their ends. Inclusive of the bounding cysteine and phenylalanine, the CDR3 is 14 residues long. The only DNA kept is the CDR3, 42 bases in frame from the first base. Looking up the germline V gene yields CDR1 SGHTA and CDR2 FQGTGA. Sequenced material: blood. This TCR was sampled from a woman in her 50s with Graves' hyperthyroidism. The rearranged segments are TRBV7-3 and TRBJ2-3, with the D gene not clear enough to name. The encoded CDR3 is CASRSWRSTDTQYF. The nucleotide sequence reads TGTGCCAGCAGGTCATGGCGTAGCACAGATACGCAGTATTTT.